A single sample is the source of the 31 T cell receptor beta chains below, sequenced in a study of technical replicates of blood from a handful of donors. Some clones are missing from TCRdb's copy, which holds only in-frame ones; the method was immunoSEQ multiplex PCR. The table lists roughly 50,000 clones, 90% to 95% of them singletons. Sequenced: PBMCs. Receptor source: a human donor in good health. Some clones in this sample may be carry-over from other donors' samples.

Notes on this clone: A junction end diverges from the germline sequence, so it may reflect a read error. The V and J genes are TRBV2 and TRBJ1-2; TRBD1 matches at 7 bases. Germline lookup yields CDR1 SNHLY and CDR2 FYNNEI. CDR3 size: 14 residues. Here the CDR3 reads CASSETGVNDGYTF. CDR3 nucleotides: TGTGCCAGCAGTGAAACAGGGGTTAACGATGGCTACACCTTC.

Ten or more counts support this clone. The chain employs TRBV5-1 and TRBJ1-4; D unclear. The CDR3 extends over 14 amino acids. CDR1 and CDR2 from the germline V gene are SGHRS and YFSETQ. V lost 3 bases and J lost 6, with 12 bases in between. The CDR3 DNA sequence: TGCGCCAGCAGCTCGGCAGGAGGGTATGAAAAACTGTTTTTT. Its translation: CASSSAGGYEKLFF.

This clone has just one count. The chain joins TRBV5-4 to TRBJ2-2, with 11 bases lining up with TRBD2. J lost 5 bases, V lost 5 bases, and 2 bases had no gene match. Germline CDR1 and CDR2: SGHNT and YYREEE (reference sequence). The CDR3 length is 14 residues. As DNA, the CDR3 is TGTGCCAGCAGTCTAGCGGGAGGAACCGGGGAGCTGTTTTTT. Its protein is CASSLAGGTGELFF.

This sequence joins TRBV7-6 and TRBJ1-3; D gene uncertain. Germline loops: CDR1 SGHVS, CDR2 FNYEAQ. The CDR3 is 14 amino acids. V shed 5 bases and J shed 1 base, with 9 bases lying between them. The CDR3 DNA sequence: TGTGCCAGCAGCGCTCGAGGTTCTGGAAACACCATATATTTT. Its translation is CASSARGSGNTIYF.

This chain uses TRBV21-1 with TRBJ2-7; no DNA check was done on the table's D call, TRBD2. TRBV21-1 is described as a pseudogene. CDR3 length equals 11 residues. The CDR3 region is CASREPYEQYF. Here the CDR3 DNA reads TGTGCCAGCAGGGAGCCCTACGAGCAGTACTTC.

The rearrangement links TRBV7-8 to TRBJ2-6; 7 bases line up with TRBD1. Germline CDR1 SGHVS, CDR2 FQNEAQ. The V and J ends lost 5 bases and 0 bases, in that order; junction bases with no gene match: 10. This CDR3 has 18 residues. This CDR3 reads CASSLRQGRVSGANVLTF. The CDR3 DNA follows: TGTGCCAGCAGCCTGAGACAGGGTCGAGTCTCTGGGGCCAACGTCCTGACTTTC.

V is TRBV7-9 and J is TRBJ2-7, with D perhaps TRBD2 (6 bases). V was pared by 1 base and J by 5 bases, with 24 bases between. CDR1 is SEHNR, CDR2 FQNEAQ, per germline (reference sequence). This CDR3 spans 18 amino acids. CDR3 region: CASSLGGVYLISTDEQYF. CDR3 nucleotides: TGTGCCAGCAGCTTAGGCGGGGTCTACCTAATTTCGACTGACGAGCAGTACTTC. Full variable domain (remainder filled in from reference TRBV7-9 and TRBJ2-7): DTGVSQNPRHKITKRGQNVTFRCDPISEHNRLYWYRQTLGQGPEFLTYFQNEAQLEKSRLLSDRFSAERPKGSFSTLEIQRTEQGDSAMYLCASSLGGVYLISTDEQYFGPGTRLTVT.

The rearrangement joins TRBV10-3 to TRBJ2-5; 7 positions agree with TRBD2. This CDR3 contains 17 residues. V lost 0 bases and J lost 2; bases outside the gene matches: 9. Per the germline V gene, CDR1 is ENHRY and CDR2 is SYGVKD. DNA for the CDR3: TGTGCCATCAGTGAGTCGGGGGGAGGGAGTAGACAAGAGACCCAGTACTTC. Translating gives CAISESGGGSRQETQYF.

V usage is TRBV4-3 and J usage is TRBJ1-1; D gene unclear. The CDR3 loop spans 14 amino acids. Trimming shortened V by 0 bases and J by 3 bases, and 8 bases separated the two germline ends. The germline CDR1 and CDR2 sequences are LGHNA and YSLEER. CDR3 coding DNA: TGCGCCAGCAGCCAAGAATTGGGAGACACTGAAGCTTTCTTT. Its protein is CASSQELGDTEAFF.

Written as DNA, the CDR3 is TGTGCCAGCAGGTTCGGTTTGCTAGCCCGAGAGACCCAGTACTTC. It is translated as CASRFGLLARETQYF. V usage is TRBV7-2 and J usage is TRBJ2-5; D possibly corresponds to TRBD2 (5 bases). The ends were cut back, 6 bases at V and 4 bases at J, with 18 bases in the middle. The germline V gene encodes CDR1 SGHTA and CDR2 FQGNSA. The CDR3 is made up of 15 amino acids.

This chain uses TRBV4-3 with TRBJ1-2; weak D call: TRBD1 (5 bases). Trimming took 0 bases from V and 2 from J, leaving 10 bases between them. The germline V gene has CDR1 LGHNA and CDR2 YSLEER. The CDR3 contains 15 residues. As DNA, the CDR3 is TGCGCCAGCAGCCAAGAACCAGGGCTGAACTATGGCTACACCTTC. It translates to CASSQEPGLNYGYTF.

The rearrangement uses TRBV4-1 and TRBJ2-7, with D possibly matching TRBD2 (6 bases). V lost 2 bases to trimming and J lost 6 bases, with 11 bases between them. This CDR3 has 13 amino acids. Looked up from germline, CDR1 is MGHRA and CDR2 is YSYEKL. The CDR3 sequence: CASSQRQEGEQYF. The DNA for the CDR3 is TGCGCCAGCAGCCAACGGCAGGAGGGCGAGCAGTACTTC.

The chain employs TRBV2 and TRBJ1-2, with D uncertain. This CDR3 spans 13 amino acids. Looked up from germline, CDR1 is SNHLY and CDR2 is FYNNEI. Trimming pared 5 bases from V and 4 bases from J, leaving 11 bases between. This CDR3 reads CASSPRTSYGYTF. CDR3 DNA sequence: TGTGCCAGCAGTCCGCGGACTAGCTATGGCTACACCTTC.

V gene TRBV4-2 combines with J gene TRBJ1-4, with a possible D match to TRBD1 (5 bases). Germline assignment: CDR1 LGHNA and CDR2 YNFKEQ. The V end lost 3 bases, the J end lost 6 bases, and 17 bases lay between the germline ends. The CDR3 is made up of 16 amino acids. CDR3 sequence: CASSHLVAGIDEKLFF. In DNA, the CDR3 is TGTGCCAGCAGCCACCTTGTGGCAGGGATTGATGAAAAACTGTTTTTT.

This CDR3 is CASSQGLGRTDTQYF. In nucleotides, the CDR3 is TGTGCCAGCAGCCAGGGACTGGGCCGCACAGATACGCAGTATTTT. The chain links TRBV14 to TRBJ2-3; the D gene is possibly TRBD2 (6 bases). CDR1 SGHDN and CDR2 FVKESK come from the germline V gene. The germline V and J ends were trimmed by 3 bases and 1 base, with 11 bases remaining between them. The CDR3 is made up of 15 amino acids.

The chain employs TRBV6-5 and TRBJ2-7; TRBD2 aligns across 9 bases. This CDR3 has 16 residues. With V trimmed by 2 bases and J by 4 bases, 9 bases remained unmatched. Germline V CDR1 and CDR2: MNHEY, SVGAGI. CDR3 amino acids: CASSYGLGTSSYEQYF. The CDR3 DNA is TGTGCCAGCAGTTACGGTCTCGGGACTAGCAGTTACGAGCAGTACTTC.

The gene calls are TRBV7-8 and TRBJ2-2; 7 nucleotides align to TRBD2. V was pared by 5 bases and J by 4 bases, with 7 bases of the junction left unmatched. This CDR3 contains 15 residues. CDR1 SGHVS and CDR2 FQNEAQ come from the germline V gene. Here the CDR3 DNA reads TGTGCCAGCAGCCCCTGGACTAGTGGCACCGGGGAGCTGTTTTTT. Translating gives CASSPWTSGTGELFF.

This clone is a singleton in its sample. The gene calls are TRBV6-5 and TRBJ1-3; D is unresolved. Trimming removed 2 bases from V and 4 bases from J, with 9 bases in between. This CDR3 has 14 residues. Germline-derived CDR1 and CDR2 are MNHEY and SVGAGI. In DNA, the CDR3 is TGTGCCAGCAGTTACGACGGGGTAGGAAACACCATATATTTT. This encodes CASSYDGVGNTIYF.

The chain couples TRBV4-3 to TRBJ2-1, with 8 bases lining up with TRBD2. CDR3 length: 13 amino acids. Germline lookup yields CDR1 LGHNA and CDR2 YSLEER. Trimming cost V 0 bases and J 12 bases; bases outside gene matches: 4. The CDR3 DNA reads as TGCGCCAGCAGCCAAGATCCGGGACTAGGGCAGTTCTTC. As protein: CASSQDPGLGQFF.

The J gene is TRBJ2-1, the V gene TRBV7-2, with 8 bases identical to TRBD1. Germline CDR1 SGHTA, CDR2 FQGNSA. This CDR3 comprises 15 residues. V was clipped by 5 bases and J by 2 bases; unmatched bases: 5. The CDR3 nucleotides read TGTGCCAGCAGCCCCAGGGGGCTTGCCTACAATGAGCAGTTCTTC. This encodes CASSPRGLAYNEQFF.

The chain carries TRBV15 and TRBJ2-1; tentatively, D is TRBD1 (6 bases). The V gene lost 0 bases and the J gene lost 2 bases, with 11 bases spanning the gap. CDR1 is LNHNV and CDR2 is YYDKDF in the germline V gene (reference sequence). The CDR3 loop spans 16 amino acids. The CDR3 DNA reads TGTGCCACCAGCAGAGATTCGGGACACCCCTACAATGAGCAGTTCTTC. Encoded protein: CATSRDSGHPYNEQFF.

This clone was found once. J is TRBJ1-6 and V is TRBV19; no definite D call. The CDR3 spans 13 residues. Trimming shortened V by 5 bases and J by 8 bases, and 10 bases separated the two germline ends. Germline V lookup: CDR1 LNHDA, CDR2 SQIVND (reference sequence). CDR3 DNA sequence: TGTGCCAGTAGTCGGCGGGTGGATTCACCCCTCCACTTT. Protein sequence: CASSRRVDSPLHF.

The V call is TRBV9, the J call TRBJ2-3, with 7 bases matching TRBD1. V shed 3 bases and J 3 bases; nucleotides not matched to a gene: 1. CDR3 length equals 13 residues. CDR1 and CDR2 from the germline V gene are SGDLS and YYNGEE. CDR3 sequence: CASSGTGTDTQYF. Here the CDR3 DNA reads TGTGCCAGCAGCGGGACAGGAACAGATACGCAGTATTTT.

The chain combines TRBV5-1 with TRBJ2-7; D not resolved. Germline V gene sequence: CDR1 SGHRS, CDR2 YFSETQ. CDR3 length equals 18 residues. V dropped 0 bases and J dropped 2 bases, with 21 bases sitting between them. CDR3 bases: TGCGCCAGCAGCTTGGCCGAAGTGGGTCAGGTAGAAACCTACGAGCAGTACTTC. This gives the protein CASSLAEVGQVETYEQYF.

The gene calls are TRBV7-2 and TRBJ1-4, with 7 bases lining up with TRBD1. Looked up from germline, CDR1 is SGHTA and CDR2 is FQGNSA. V shed 5 bases and J 0 bases; nucleotides not matched to a gene: 6. The CDR3 covers 16 residues. CDR3 amino acids: CASSTSTGATNEKLFF. CDR3 bases: TGTGCCAGCAGCACCTCCACAGGGGCAACTAATGAAAAACTGTTTTTT.

This clone was picked up a small number of times. The rearrangement links TRBV5-6 to TRBJ2-5; 9 bases match TRBD2. The CDR3 runs 16 residues. V gave up 3 bases and J gave up 5 bases; unmatched junction bases: 11. Germline CDR1 is SGHDT and CDR2 is YYEEEE. The CDR3 sequence: CASSSKTTSGWETQYF. As DNA, the CDR3 is TGTGCCAGCAGCTCGAAGACGACTAGCGGTTGGGAGACCCAGTACTTC.

The genes are TRBV27 and TRBJ1-6, with 8 bases matching TRBD1. V dropped 6 bases and J dropped 7; count of bases not matched to a gene: 5. CDR1 is MNHEY, CDR2 SMNVEV, per germline (reference sequence). The CDR3 totals 14 residues. The CDR3 loop is CASSFGTGNSPLHF. The CDR3 DNA follows: TGTGCCAGCAGCTTTGGGACAGGAAATTCACCCCTCCACTTT.

This chain links TRBV4-1 with TRBJ2-2, with D maybe TRBD2 (5 bases). The CDR3 runs 16 residues. Trimming pared 4 bases from V and 0 bases from J, leaving 12 bases between. The germline V gene encodes CDR1 MGHRA and CDR2 YSYEKL. CDR3 sequence (DNA): TGCGCCAGCAGCCCCTCCTCGGGGTCGAACACCGGGGAGCTGTTTTTT. It specifies CASSPSSGSNTGELFF.

This chain links TRBV5-1 with TRBJ2-3, with D possibly being TRBD1 (6 bases). Per the germline V gene, CDR1 is SGHRS and CDR2 is YFSETQ. V dropped 4 bases and J dropped 2 bases, with 14 bases sitting between them. This CDR3 has 15 residues. The CDR3 spells CASSPQGLHTDTQYF. The CDR3 region has the DNA TGCGCCAGCAGCCCGCAGGGGTTGCACACAGATACGCAGTATTTT. The full variable domain, rest sourced from reference TRBV5-1 and TRBJ2-3, is KAGVTQTPRYLIKTRGQQVTLSCSPISGHRSVSWYQQTPGQGLQFLFEYFSETQRNKGNFPGRFSGRQFSNSRSEMNVSTLELGDSALYLCASSPQGLHTDTQYFGPGTRLTVL.

This chain uses TRBV20-1 with TRBJ2-5; D unresolved. V lost 3 bases and J lost 3, with 5 bases in between. The CDR3 has 11 residues. From germline, CDR1 is DFQATT and CDR2 SNEGSKA (reference sequence). The CDR3 is CSARAEETQYF. For the CDR3, the DNA is TGCAGTGCTAGGGCTGAAGAGACCCAGTACTTC.

This clone was detected only a few times. The rearrangement links TRBV9 to TRBJ1-5, with D unresolved. CDR3 size: 14 residues. Germline V gives CDR1 SGDLS, CDR2 YYNGEE. Trimming pared 0 bases from V and 5 bases from J, leaving 9 bases between. As DNA, the CDR3 is TGTGCCAGCAGCGTAGGAGTTAACGATCAGCCCCAGCATTTT. This sequence encodes CASSVGVNDQPQHF.